This T cell receptor (beta chain) is drawn from a study of T cells expressing NK-cell markers. Whole-study findings and limits: Dominant NKG2C+ clonotypes in a handful of donors made up roughly 1.0-7.0% of CD8+ T cells.

The authors generated TCR beta cDNA through 5'RACE template switching with UMIs. TCRdb reprocessed the 5' RACE reads and reports one entry per CDR3 protein, with no DNA. In all, the sample yields 200,000 to 300,000 distinct CDR3 sequences. As concerns this clonotype: Its antigen is as yet unknown.

CDR3 length: 13 residues. Germline V lookup: CDR1 DFQATT, CDR2 SNEGSKA (reference sequence). This sequence was found in a woman between 18 and 70 years old in good health. The chain joins TRBV20-1 to TRBJ1-1; the TRBD1 assignment by TCRdb is unverifiable without DNA. Sequencing was done on a sample of blood T cells: a sorted CD56 or NKG2C T cell subset, CD4+ or CD8+ T cells, or bulk PBMC T cells (not recorded which). CDR3 sequence reads: CSAHRGANTEAFF.